This TCR beta chain is drawn from a study of T cell responses to AZD1222 COVID-19 vaccine (dated by TCRdb to the early 2020s). Looking at the study overall: AZD1222 recipients with second doses at about 4 weeks or about 12 weeks were pooled, because spike-specific TCR depth and breadth did not differ between schedules. A total of approximately 230 trial participants underwent TCR sequencing, of whom some 210 received two doses of AZD1222 and roughly 25 received two doses of the MenACWY control vaccine. Trial participants were enrolled into age subgroups of 18-55, 56-69 and 70-plus years, which contained about 160, 30 and 59 TCR-sequenced participants, respectively. Broad study findings and their caveats: Reportedly, close to half of the unique spike-specific TCRs recognized epitopes lying outside the regions that are mutated in the B.1.351 and B.1.1.7 variants. Participants were mostly white British, with more females than males. The authors suggested clonal diversity may have been underestimated. Spike-specific TCR breadth and depth rose significantly after two AZD1222 doses compared with day 0 and with MenACWY recipients. Conclusions about previously exposed vaccinees are limited, since just 5 or 6 AZD1222 recipients were seropositive for SARS-CoV-2 at baseline. The 56-69-year group was small, and its depth increase did not reach significance, likely because of low power. Because no day 14 peak-response samples were available, the repertoires could be characterized only after the peak T cell response. CD4 TCRs associated with the vaccine covered the entire spike protein, and the dominant responses were in regions 160-218 and 743-854.

The label giving this sample's time point can be read as: baseline before first vaccination. The vaccinee samples were drawn from two UK trials, COV001 and COV002, one of which was a single-blind randomized controlled phase 2/3 trial testing AZD1222 (ChAdOx1 nCoV-19) in healthy adults. For TCRbeta chain sequencing, PBMC samples from trial participants were taken at day 0 and at day 28 after the second dose. In the case of this clone: Its antigen is still unknown. Nothing much larger sits one base from this clone, and base qualities are not available.

CDR1 and CDR2 are drawn from the germline V gene: MNHEY, SVGAGI. V sheds 6 bases and J sheds 7 bases, leaving 13 bases between their ends. The CDR3, from cysteine to phenylalanine, totals 13 residues. Of all the DNA, just the CDR3 is kept, 39 bases in frame from base 1. The CDR3 regions of human TCRbeta chains were analyzed by immunosequencing. The study's own analysis went as follows. Repertoire TCRs were checked for matches against a reference library of SARS-CoV-2-specific TCRs that had been generated using the MIRA antigen-specificity platform. Breadth was defined as the fraction of unique TCRs that were SARS-CoV-2-associated, and depth was defined as the fraction of total T cells that were SARS-CoV-2-associated. Each spike-specific TCR was assigned to its reactive spike region and to a CD4 or CD8 class using the MIRA data. Log10-transformed breadth and depth values were compared by one-way ANOVA with Sidak's multiple comparisons tests. TCRdb retrieved this table from immuneACCESS and kept in-frame rearrangements only. Not all clones are present; in checked studies, unresolved V genes account for under half, and no reason is known for the remainder. That table gives V, J and clone size, and the DNA gave D and trimming. The sample yields about 110,000 clones; approximately 86% were counted once. Less than 8% of the sample comes from the top ten.

Sequencing was performed on peripheral blood, taken on day 0 of AZD1222 vaccination. The receptor chain draws on TRBV6-5 and TRBJ1-5; possibly the D gene is TRBD1, per 5 matching bases. The receptor's source is an adult in good health. The CDR3 region: CASSSGPRQPQHF. The DNA is as follows: TGTGCCAGCAGCTCAGGGCCTAGGCAGCCCCAGCATTTT.